The TCR beta chain described here comes from a study of CD8+ T cells in alopecia areata. Study-wide context: Patients received oral tofacitinib, 5 to 10 mg twice daily, for moderate-to-severe alopecia areata. Overall study results and limits: Scalp sequencing captures resident alphabeta T cells of normal skin too.

V was clipped by 6 bases and J by 3 bases, with 4 bases between them. Germline V gives CDR1 DFQATT, CDR2 SNEGSKA (reference sequence). This CDR3 region has 10 residues. TCR sequencing used cDNA made by reverse transcription of extracted RNA. The repertoire was sequenced with immunoSEQ multiplex PCR; TCRdb's copy has only in-frame clones and lacks some. The data hold some 180,000 clones, with roughly 60% observed a single time. This clone has a handful of counts. The antigen is undetermined. Other nucleotide sequences from this sample produce the same CDR3. The chain recombines TRBV20-1 with TRBJ2-3, with unresolved D. The starting material was CD4+ T cells sorted from blood, obtained at week 0. This TCR derives from a human donor with alopecia areata. The DNA for the CDR3 is TGCAGTGCGACGACAGATACGCAGTATTTT. It is translated as CSATTDTQYF.